This T cell receptor (beta chain) was sequenced for a study of CD8+ T cells in alopecia areata. Looking at the study overall: C3H/HeJ donors aged about 6-13 months with spontaneous alopecia supplied skin grafted onto approximately 6-10-week-old female C3H/HeJ mice. Study conclusions and caveats: Shared TCR sequences were less clear between patients than in mice, possibly partly from HLA diversity. The study found higher clonality in lesional than normal scalp, especially in alopecia totalis/universalis.

Following extraction, RNA underwent reverse transcription to cDNA, which served as the sequencing template. The assay was immunoSEQ multiplex PCR, and TCRdb's table has in-frame clones only and misses some. The sample presents 2,000 to 2,500 clones, none singletons. Relative to its sample, this clone is medium-sized. What it binds is not known. The gene names given are mouse names. The CDR3 extends 4 residues past the end of the read, so its final part is completed from the germline J gene. The time point: mouse skin 3 weeks after grafting. V was pared by 0 bases and J by 4 bases, with 17 bases between. Germline-derived CDR1 and CDR2 are SGHSN and HYEKVE. This CDR3 contains 16 residues.

The chain recombines TRBV12-1 with TRBJ1-2; perhaps TRBD1 as D (6 bases). The starting material was skin, obtained at week 3. This clonotype was sampled from a C3H/HeJ mouse with alopecia areata. MHC haplotype of the strain: H2-k. The CDR3 sequence: CASSLVGQGWGSDYTF. The sequenced part of the CDR3 DNA is TGTGCCAGCTCTCTCGTTGGGCAGGGGTGGGGCTCC.